The rows below give T cell receptor beta chains drawn from one sample of a study of blood T cell repertoires in COVID-19. TCRdb's table, derived via immunoSEQ multiplex PCR, lists solely in-frame clones and lacks some. Here the sample spans hundreds of thousands of clones, about nine tenths being singletons. Input material: peripheral blood. Source of these receptors: a woman in her thirties or forties who had recovered from COVID-19. The CDR3 runs from the conserved cysteine through the conserved F or W. D genes are given only for firm matches. Size values are once, few and many counts, or a class for expanded clones, and some rows have none.

J	size	length	D	V	CDR3	DNA
TRBJ2-6	.	15	.	TRBV27	CASSSLTSGANVLTF	TGTGCCAGCAGTTCCCTAACCTCTGGGGCCAACGTCCTGACTTTC
TRBJ1-5	.	12	.	TRBV9	CASGEAHQPQHF	TGTGCCAGCGGGGAGGCCCATCAGCCCCAGCATTTT
TRBJ1-1	.	13	.	TRBV5-4	CASSQQGRPEAFF	TGTGCCAGCAGCCAGCAGGGGCGGCCTGAAGCTTTCTTT
TRBJ2-5	.	15	TRBD1	TRBV7-2	CASSPRQGDTETQYF	TGTGCCAGCAGCCCAAGACAGGGGGATACGGAGACCCAGTACTTC
TRBJ2-2	.	17	.	TRBV5-1	CASSLVVGGANTEELFF	TGCGCCAGCAGCTTGGTTGTCGGGGGAGCGAACACCGAGGAGCTGTTTTTT
TRBJ1-2	.	15	.	TRBV6-5	CASSYGGGSYYGYTF	TGTGCCAGCAGTTACGGTGGCGGCTCGTATTATGGCTACACCTTC
TRBJ1-4	.	13	.	TRBV13	CASSPADREKLFF	TGTGCCAGCAGCCCGGCGGACAGAGAAAAACTGTTTTTT
TRBJ2-3	once	13	TRBD2	TRBV7-2	CASSLHGGNTQYF	TGTGCCAGCAGCTTACACGGGGGGAATACGCAGTATTTT
TRBJ2-3	.	14	TRBD1	TRBV29-1	CSVTGQGPADTQYF	TGCAGCGTAACGGGACAGGGACCCGCAGATACGCAGTATTTT
TRBJ1-2	few	15	TRBD1	TRBV10-3	CAISGAGQTNYGYTF	TGTGCCATCAGTGGGGCGGGACAGACTAACTATGGCTACACCTTC
TRBJ2-4	.	17	.	TRBV11-2	CASSAEGLWGLKNIQYF	TGTGCCAGCAGCGCTGAGGGGTTGTGGGGGCTCAAAAACATTCAGTACTTC
TRBJ1-2	.	12	.	TRBV5-1	CASSLAGWGYTF	TGCGCCAGCAGCTTGGCCGGGTGGGGCTACACCTTC
TRBJ1-5	.	16	.	TRBV28	CASIHGSRPLNQPQHF	TGTGCCAGCATACATGGGTCCCGGCCACTAAATCAGCCCCAGCATTTT
TRBJ2-2	.	15	TRBD1	TRBV9	CASSVAGTGSGELFF	TGTGCCAGCAGCGTAGCTGGGACAGGGTCCGGGGAGCTGTTTTTT
TRBJ1-2	.	15	TRBD1	TRBV7-2	CASSHPGQGAAGYTF	TGTGCCAGCAGCCACCCGGGACAGGGGGCGGCTGGCTACACCTTC
TRBJ1-3	.	17	.	TRBV19	CASSMTGIRFSGNTIYF	TGTGCCAGTAGTATGACCGGGATCCGGTTCTCTGGAAACACCATATATTTT
TRBJ2-2	once	16	.	TRBV2	CASSELELFSTGELFF	TGTGCCAGCAGTGAACTCGAGCTATTTAGCACCGGGGAGCTGTTTTTT
TRBJ2-1	few	16	TRBD2	TRBV5-1	CASSASGGGGYNEQFF	TGCGCCAGCAGCGCTAGCGGGGGGGGAGGTTACAATGAGCAGTTCTTC
TRBJ1-5	.	14	.	TRBV6-5	CASSYTGYNQPQHF	TGTGCCAGCAGTTACACAGGGTACAATCAGCCCCAGCATTTT
TRBJ1-2	.	16	TRBD1	TRBV7-9	CASSPAFVDRAAGYTF	TGTGCCAGCAGCCCAGCCTTCGTGGACAGGGCGGCTGGCTACACCTTC
TRBJ2-7	.	16	.	TRBV4-3	CASSQERGTFPYEQYF	TGCGCCAGCAGCCAAGAAAGGGGGACCTTCCCCTACGAGCAGTACTTC
TRBJ2-1	.	13	TRBD1	TRBV7-2	CASSDRGDNEQFF	TGTGCCAGCAGCGACAGGGGGGACAATGAGCAGTTCTTC
TRBJ2-7	.	12	.	TRBV5-5	CASSLWAREQYF	TGTGCCAGCAGCCTCTGGGCTCGAGAGCAGTACTTC
TRBJ2-1	.	14	.	TRBV6-5	CASSYRTAYNEQFF	TGTGCCAGCAGTTACAGGACAGCCTACAATGAGCAGTTCTTC
TRBJ2-3	.	17	.	TRBV5-1	CASSLGGGWDGTDTQYF	TGCGCCAGCAGCCTAGGGGGGGGCTGGGATGGCACAGATACGCAGTATTTT
TRBJ1-1	.	14	TRBD1	TRBV6-5	CASSREGATTEAFF	TGTGCCAGCAGTCGAGAGGGGGCAACCACTGAAGCTTTCTTT
TRBJ2-1	.	16	.	TRBV13	CASSPPPTDRTDEQFF	TGTGCCAGCAGCCCCCCCCCTACAGACAGGACAGATGAGCAGTTCTTC
TRBJ2-7	.	14	TRBD1	TRBV19	CASSRAGTDREQYF	TGTGCCAGTAGTCGCGCAGGGACAGATCGCGAGCAGTACTTC
TRBJ1-3	.	14	.	TRBV7-9	CASSSQGGGNTIYF	TGTGCCAGCAGCTCCCAGGGAGGTGGAAACACCATATATTTT
TRBJ1-4	few	15	.	TRBV19	CASSIRRGTNEKLFF	TGTGCCAGTAGTATCCGCAGGGGTACTAATGAAAAACTGTTTTTT
TRBJ1-2	.	16	.	TRBV5-1	CASSPRGARSDYGYTF	TGCGCCAGCAGCCCCCGGGGGGCAAGGAGCGACTATGGCTACACCTTC
TRBJ1-1	.	14	.	TRBV5-1	CASSLGGGSTEAFF	TGCGCCAGCAGCTTGGGTGGGGGCAGCACTGAAGCTTTCTTT
TRBJ1-6	.	13	.	TRBV2	CASSDERNSPLHF	TGTGCCAGCAGTGATGAGAGGAATTCACCCCTCCACTTT
TRBJ1-2	.	14	TRBD1	TRBV11-2	CASSYDRGNYGYTF	TGTGCCAGCAGCTACGACAGGGGGAACTATGGCTACACCTTC
TRBJ2-7	.	15	TRBD1	TRBV4-1	CASSRSGQGYHEQYF	TGCGCCAGCAGCCGGTCGGGACAGGGGTACCACGAGCAGTACTTC
TRBJ1-1	.	14	.	TRBV7-8	CASSIRGSLAEAFF	TGTGCCAGCAGCATTAGAGGTAGCTTGGCTGAAGCTTTCTTT
TRBJ1-1	.	13	.	TRBV30	CAWNLGADTEAFF	TGTGCCTGGAACTTGGGGGCTGACACTGAAGCTTTCTTT
TRBJ2-7	.	12	.	TRBV20-1	CSASKLSYEQYF	TGCAGTGCTAGTAAACTTTCCTACGAGCAGTACTTC
TRBJ1-3	.	17	.	TRBV7-2	CASSLVRDTYSGNTIYF	TGTGCCAGCAGCTTAGTACGGGACACCTACTCTGGAAACACCATATATTTT
TRBJ1-1	.	13	.	TRBV29-1	CSVEGQTGTEAFF	TGCAGCGTTGAAGGTCAGACGGGCACTGAAGCTTTCTTT
TRBJ1-5	few	14	.	TRBV5-8	CASSTFGDFQPQHF	TGTGCCAGCAGCACCTTCGGGGATTTTCAGCCCCAGCATTTT
TRBJ2-5	.	14	TRBD1	TRBV6-5	CASSYGRGRETQYF	TGTGCCAGCAGTTACGGAAGGGGGCGTGAGACCCAGTACTTC
TRBJ1-5	.	14	TRBD1	TRBV24-1	CATTGGYSNQPQHF	TGTGCCACCACAGGGGGTTATAGCAATCAGCCCCAGCATTTT
TRBJ2-1	.	14	.	TRBV9	CASSVGGDNNEQFF	TGTGCCAGCAGCGTAGGGGGAGATAACAATGAGCAGTTCTTC
TRBJ2-5	.	13	TRBD2	TRBV2	CASNPAGVGTQYF	TGTGCCAGCAATCCAGCGGGGGTTGGGACCCAGTACTTC
TRBJ1-2	.	15	.	TRBV10-3	CAISGSAGEYYGYTF	TGTGCCATCAGTGGTTCGGCAGGGGAATACTATGGCTACACCTTC
TRBJ1-2	few	16	TRBD1	TRBV29-1	CSVEDRQGPLNYGYTF	TGCAGCGTTGAAGATCGACAGGGCCCTCTTAACTATGGCTACACCTTC
TRBJ2-2	.	13	.	TRBV5-1	CASSQTITGELFF	TGCGCCAGCAGCCAAACAATCACCGGGGAGCTGTTTTTT
TRBJ1-3	.	13	TRBD1	TRBV28	CASSSPYRGTIYF	TGTGCCAGCAGTTCACCCTACAGGGGCACCATATATTTT
TRBJ1-6	.	16	.	TRBV7-6	CASSLAPSGEGSPLHF	TGTGCCAGCAGCTTAGCTCCTTCGGGAGAGGGGTCACCCCTCCACTTT